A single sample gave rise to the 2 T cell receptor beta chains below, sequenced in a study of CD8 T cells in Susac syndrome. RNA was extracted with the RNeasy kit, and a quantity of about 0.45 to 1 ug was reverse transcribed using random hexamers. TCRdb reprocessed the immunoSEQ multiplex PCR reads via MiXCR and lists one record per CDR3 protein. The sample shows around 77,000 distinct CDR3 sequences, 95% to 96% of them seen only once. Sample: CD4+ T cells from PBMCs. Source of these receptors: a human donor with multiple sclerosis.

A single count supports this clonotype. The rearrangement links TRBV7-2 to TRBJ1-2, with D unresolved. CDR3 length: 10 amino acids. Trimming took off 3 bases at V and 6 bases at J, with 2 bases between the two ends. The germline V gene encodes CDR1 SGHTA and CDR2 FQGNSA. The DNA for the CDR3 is TGTGCCAGCAGCTTGGATGGCTACACCTTC. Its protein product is CASSLDGYTF.

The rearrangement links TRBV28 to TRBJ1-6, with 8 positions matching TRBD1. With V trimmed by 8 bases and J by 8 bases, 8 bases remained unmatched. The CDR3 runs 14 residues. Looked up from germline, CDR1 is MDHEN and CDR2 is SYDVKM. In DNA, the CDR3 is TGTGCCAGCCAGGGGGCCGGGAGTTATTCACCCCTCCACTTT. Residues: CASQGAGSYSPLHF.